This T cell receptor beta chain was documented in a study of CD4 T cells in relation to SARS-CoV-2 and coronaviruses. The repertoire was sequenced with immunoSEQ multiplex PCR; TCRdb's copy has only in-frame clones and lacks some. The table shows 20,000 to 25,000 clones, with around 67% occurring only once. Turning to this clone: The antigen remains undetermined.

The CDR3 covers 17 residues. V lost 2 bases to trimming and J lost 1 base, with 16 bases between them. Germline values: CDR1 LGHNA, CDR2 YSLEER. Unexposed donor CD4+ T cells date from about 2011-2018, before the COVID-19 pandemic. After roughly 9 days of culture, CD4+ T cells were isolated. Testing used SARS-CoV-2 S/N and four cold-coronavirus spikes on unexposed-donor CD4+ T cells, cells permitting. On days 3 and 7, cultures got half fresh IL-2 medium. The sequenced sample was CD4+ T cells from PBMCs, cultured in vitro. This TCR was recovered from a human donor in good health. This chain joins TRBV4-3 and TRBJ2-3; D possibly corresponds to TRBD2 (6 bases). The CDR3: CASSQQGGQGGTDTQYF. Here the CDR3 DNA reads TGCGCCAGCAGCCAACAAGGAGGGCAGGGTGGCACAGATACGCAGTATTTT.